The clone carrying this TCR beta chain appeared a few times. Its antigen is not known. The data derive from a study of a mutant IDH1 vaccine in newly diagnosed glioma. Using immunoSEQ multiplex PCR, the repertoire was profiled, and TCRdb retains in-frame clones only, with some absent. The sample shows about 94,000 clones, roughly 86% of them seen only once. With 5 bases clipped from V and 8 bases from J, the junction kept 7 bases outside the gene matches. The germline gives CDR1 SEHNR, CDR2 FQNEAQ (reference sequence). This CDR3 is 13 amino acids long. Time point indicated: week 47, end of study. Doses consisted of 300 ug of mutant IDH1 20-mer peptide each, paired with topical imiquimod.

This chain links TRBV7-9 with TRBJ1-1, with 8 nucleotides matching TRBD1. The sequencing here drew on PBMCs, taken from a glioma patient whose treatment included an IDH1 peptide vaccine. The origin of this receptor is a woman between 45 and 65 years old with glioma. The CDR3 bases are TGTGCCAGCAGCCAGCTGTGGGACAGGGAAGCTTTCTTT. As protein: CASSQLWDREAFF.